This T cell receptor (beta chain) was identified during a study of cytomegalovirus exposure and HLA in healthy donors. Vbeta (60) and Jbeta (13) primers were used in the PCR. Assay used: immunoSEQ multiplex PCR; TCRdb lists only in-frame clones, some missing. Of about 140,000 clones listed, less than 85% are singletons. The junction had 7 bases not matched to a gene; V was cut back by 0 bases and J by 4 bases. The length of the CDR3 is 16 residues. Germline V lookup: CDR1 SGDLS, CDR2 YYNGEE. The rearrangement links TRBV9 to TRBJ2-1; TRBD1 matches 7 bases. The sample was PBMCs. This receptor was obtained from a woman between 45 and 60 years old in good health and CMV-seropositive. This CDR3 is CASSVGGQPMYNEQFF. The CDR3 coding sequence is TGTGCCAGCAGCGTAGGGGGACAGCCAATGTACAATGAGCAGTTCTTC.